Below are 26 T cell receptor beta chains sequenced from a single sample in a study of CD8+ T cells in alopecia areata (dated 2018 in TCRdb). Library construction relied on the immunoSEQ multiplex PCR assay. To provide template for TCR sequencing, every sample had RNA extracted and reverse transcribed into cDNA. The table comes from immuneACCESS by way of TCRdb, which keeps in-frame sequences with V and J called. Part of the clones is missing from these tables; in studies checked, under half for an unresolved V gene and the rest for unknown reasons. This sample holds roughly 180,000 clones; roughly three fifths were observed only once. Around 3% of the sample rests with the top ten. The time point tag for this specimen amounts to: 4 weeks on oral tofacitinib. The treatment or condition label for this specimen denotes: oral pan-JAK inhibitor, 5-10 mg twice daily. The sample in question was CD4+ T cells sorted from blood, obtained at week 4, from a patient treated with tofacitinib. These receptors originate from a human donor with alopecia areata.

This clone has just a few counts. V usage is TRBV29-1 and J usage is TRBJ2-3, with D uncertain. Germline V lookup: CDR1 SQVTM, CDR2 ANQGSEA. Trimming pared 1 base from V and 7 bases from J, leaving 12 bases between. The CDR3 runs to 13 residues. The CDR3 spells CSVEGPLGNTQYF. The CDR3 DNA sequence: TGCAGCGTTGAAGGCCCGCTTGGGAATACGCAGTATTTT.

This sequence joins TRBV29-1 and TRBJ2-5; 11 bases match TRBD2. Germline values: CDR1 SQVTM, CDR2 ANQGSEA. This CDR3 contains 12 residues. The CDR3 bases are TGCACCCATAGCGGGGGGGAAGAGACCCAGTACTTC. This translates into CTHSGGEETQYF.

The CDR3 protein is CAWNLARTSGGGANVLTF. For the CDR3, the DNA is TGTGCCTGGAACTTAGCTCGGACTAGCGGCGGAGGGGCCAACGTCCTGACTTTC. V gene TRBV30 combines with J gene TRBJ2-6, with 10 nucleotides matching TRBD2. The ends lost 4 bases at V and 4 bases at J; junction bases unmatched: 13. CDR3 size: 18 residues. Germline loops: CDR1 GTSNPN, CDR2 SVGIG (reference sequence).

The chain couples TRBV4-1 to TRBJ1-1; D ambiguous. The germline gives CDR1 MGHRA, CDR2 YSYEKL. The CDR3 sequence is 15 residues long. The V gene lost 2 bases and the J gene lost 3 bases, with 13 bases spanning the gap. In nucleotides, the CDR3 is TGCGCCAGCAGCCAACATAGACGTAGGGACACTGAAGCTTTCTTT. It translates to CASSQHRRRDTEAFF.

This rearrangement joins TRBV30 to TRBJ2-5; 7 bases agree with TRBD1. The CDR3 loop spans 14 amino acids. Germline-derived CDR1 and CDR2 are GTSNPN and SVGIG (reference sequence). V was pared by 1 base and J by 0 bases, with 2 bases of the junction left unmatched. The CDR3 protein is CAWSGQGNQETQYF. The CDR3, as DNA: TGTGCCTGGAGTGGACAGGGAAACCAAGAGACCCAGTACTTC.

The gene calls are TRBV29-1 and TRBJ2-3, with 9 bases identical to TRBD2. The germline gives CDR1 SQVTM, CDR2 ANQGSEA. The J segment lost 10 bases and the V segment lost 5 bases, leaving 4 bases of the junction unmatched. CDR3 length equals 11 residues. The CDR3 bases are TGCAGCGTTAACCTAGCGGGGCCGCAGTATTTT. Translation: CSVNLAGPQYF.

The chain recombines TRBV6-5 with TRBJ1-5; D call uncertain. Germline V gene sequence: CDR1 MNHEY, CDR2 SVGAGI. The CDR3 length is 12 residues. V was pared by 10 bases and J by 2 bases, with 9 bases between. CDR3 region: CATGRGNQPQHF. In DNA, the CDR3 is TGTGCCACCGGCCGTGGCAATCAGCCCCAGCATTTT.

This chain connects TRBV5-4 to TRBJ2-7; no reliable D call. Germline assignment: CDR1 SGHNT and CDR2 YYREEE (reference sequence). The CDR3 runs to 11 residues. The germline V and J ends were trimmed by 4 bases and 4 bases, with 6 bases remaining between them. DNA for the CDR3: TGTGCCAGCAGCCGCAAATACGAGCAGTACTTC. It encodes CASSRKYEQYF.

The gene calls are TRBV30 and TRBJ1-5; D gene unclear. The CDR3 length is 13 residues. Trimming left V 5 bases short and J 0 bases short, with 8 bases between. Germline V CDR1 and CDR2: GTSNPN, SVGIG (reference sequence). CDR3 coding DNA: TGTGCCTGGGCAGGCAATAGCAATCAGCCCCAGCATTTT. Its protein product is CAWAGNSNQPQHF.

V usage is TRBV28 and J usage is TRBJ1-1; weak D call: TRBD1 (5 bases). The CDR3 is 15 residues long. Germline CDR1 reads MDHEN; CDR2 reads SYDVKM. Trimming took 7 bases from V and 4 from J, leaving 19 bases between them. The CDR3 region is CASTSRRGEGTEAFF. The CDR3 nucleotides read TGTGCCAGCACTTCCAGACGGGGGGAGGGCACTGAAGCTTTCTTT. The full variable domain, completed using reference TRBV28 and TRBJ1-1, is DVKVTQSSRYLVKRTGEKVFLECVQDMDHENMFWYRQDPGLGLRLIYFSYDVKMKEKGDIPEGYSVSREKKERFSLILESASTNQTSMYLCASTSRRGEGTEAFFGQGTRLTVV.

The chain uses TRBV4-2 and TRBJ1-2; D unresolved. The germline V gene encodes CDR1 LGHNA and CDR2 YNFKEQ. Trimming shortened V by 7 bases and J by 4 bases, and 16 bases separated the two germline ends. The length of the CDR3 is 14 residues. Written as DNA, the CDR3 is TGTGCCAGCACCCAGATAGGGAAAACCTATGGCTACACCTTC. This translates into CASTQIGKTYGYTF.

The chain carries TRBV30 and TRBJ2-1, with 7 positions matching TRBD2. The CDR3 is 15 amino acids. J gave up 0 bases and V 0 bases, and 2 bases lay outside the gene matches. Per germline, CDR1 GTSNPN and CDR2 SVGIG (reference sequence). CDR3 residues: CAWSVGGGSYNEQFF. In DNA form, the CDR3 reads TGTGCCTGGAGTGTGGGCGGGGGCTCCTACAATGAGCAGTTCTTC.

The chain is built from TRBV30 and TRBJ1-3, with a possible D match to TRBD1 (6 bases). V lost 8 bases, J lost 0 bases, and 17 bases lay in between. Germline V gene data show CDR1 as GTSNPN and CDR2 as SVGIG (reference sequence). The CDR3 length is 15 residues. CDR3 protein: CAHRQVLFSGNTIYF. The DNA for the CDR3 is TGTGCCCACCGACAGGTTCTCTTCTCTGGAAACACCATATATTTT.

The V and J genes are TRBV30 and TRBJ2-7; possibly TRBD2 for D (5 bases). The CDR3 covers 12 residues. The germline V and J ends were trimmed by 2 bases and 3 bases, with 8 bases remaining between them. Germline V gene lookup returns CDR1 GTSNPN and CDR2 SVGIG (reference sequence). Written as DNA, the CDR3 is TGTGCCTGGAGTCCGGGGATCTACGAGCAGTACTTC. This gives the protein CAWSPGIYEQYF.

This clone was counted between two and nine times. The J gene is TRBJ2-2, the V gene TRBV5-6; weak D call: TRBD1 (6 bases). The CDR3 loop spans 16 amino acids. Trimming removed 1 base from V and 4 bases from J, with 14 bases in between. The germline gives CDR1 SGHDT, CDR2 YYEEEE. The chain's CDR3 is CASSLMTGVSTGELFF. The CDR3 nucleotides are TGTGCCAGCAGCTTGATGACAGGCGTGAGCACCGGGGAGCTGTTTTTT. The full variable domain, its missing parts supplied by reference TRBV5-6 and TRBJ2-2, is DAGVTQSPTHLIKTRGQQVTLRCSPKSGHDTVSWYQQALGQGPQFIFQYYEEEERQRGNFPDRFSGHQFPNYSSELNVNALLLGDSALYLCASSLMTGVSTGELFFGEGSRLTVL.

This clone was found a few times. V is TRBV30 and J is TRBJ1-2, with TRBD1 as a possible D gene (5 bases). The V end was cut by 1 base, the J end by 4 bases, with 13 bases between. This CDR3 is built from 14 residues. Germline V gives CDR1 GTSNPN, CDR2 SVGIG (reference sequence). The CDR3 reads CAWSANYQGYGYTF. DNA for the CDR3: TGTGCCTGGAGTGCGAATTACCAGGGCTATGGCTACACCTTC.

This chain connects TRBV4-1 to TRBJ1-2; 7 nucleotides line up with TRBD1. The CDR3 contains 14 residues. Germline lookup yields CDR1 MGHRA and CDR2 YSYEKL. J was trimmed by 5 bases and V by 4 bases; bases with no gene match: 7. The CDR3: CASSPQGKDYGYTF. The CDR3 nucleotides read TGCGCCAGCAGCCCACAGGGGAAGGATTATGGCTACACCTTC.

The chain carries TRBV4-3 and TRBJ1-1; D not certain. Germline values: CDR1 LGHNA, CDR2 YSLEER. V was cut by 4 bases and J by 3 bases, with 9 bases left in between. This CDR3 has 13 amino acids. In DNA, the CDR3 is TGCGCCAGCAGCCTATATGATGACACTGAAGCTTTCTTT. It codes for CASSLYDDTEAFF.

This sequence joins TRBV4-2 and TRBJ2-3; D perhaps matches TRBD2 (5 bases). With 0 bases removed from V and 5 bases from J, the gap between germline ends came to 9 bases. Germline CDR1 reads LGHNA; CDR2 reads YNFKEQ. There are 14 residues in the CDR3. DNA for the CDR3: TGTGCCAGCAGCCAAGATACCGGGGAAGATACGCAGTATTTT. Translation: CASSQDTGEDTQYF.

V and J are TRBV29-1 and TRBJ1-6, with D possibly TRBD1 on 6 matching bases. The CDR3 runs to 13 residues. Trimming took off 3 bases at V and 7 bases at J, with 10 bases between the two ends. Germline V lookup: CDR1 SQVTM, CDR2 ANQGSEA. CDR3 region: CSVDQGRNSPLHF. CDR3 nucleotides: TGCAGCGTTGATCAGGGGAGAAATTCACCCCTCCACTTT. Drawing the rest from reference TRBV29-1 and TRBJ1-6, the complete variable domain is SAVISQKPSRDICQRGTSLTIQCQVDSQVTMMFWYRQQPGQSLTLIATANQGSEATYESGFVIDKFPISRPNLTFSTLTVSNMSPEDSSIYLCSVDQGRNSPLHFGNGTRLTVT.

The chain uses TRBV7-2 and TRBJ2-2; D remains unclear. CDR3 length: 11 amino acids. Trimming stripped 7 bases from V and 5 bases from J, with 5 bases between. The V gene's germline CDR1 is SGHTA and CDR2 FQGNSA. The CDR3 reads CASTRTGELFF. CDR3 nucleotides: TGTGCCAGCACAAGGACCGGGGAGCTGTTTTTT.

This sequence joins TRBV4-2 and TRBJ2-3, with D perhaps TRBD2 (6 bases). Trimming cost V 7 bases and J 4 bases, with 15 bases left between them. The germline V gene encodes CDR1 LGHNA and CDR2 YNFKEQ. The CDR3 has 14 residues. This CDR3 reads CASTPTGSPDTQYF. The CDR3 DNA reads TGTGCCAGCACCCCTACCGGGAGCCCAGATACGCAGTATTTT.

The chain uses TRBV7-3 and TRBJ2-2, with D hard to call. Germline CDR1 is SGHTA and CDR2 is FQGTGA. The CDR3 covers 12 residues. Trimming pared 5 bases from V and 8 bases from J, leaving 9 bases between. The CDR3 reads CASSTLLGELFF. The CDR3 region has the DNA TGTGCCAGCAGCACCCTTCTTGGGGAGCTGTTTTTT.

The chain uses TRBV19 and TRBJ1-2; 10 nucleotides align to TRBD1. V lost 5 bases, J lost 4 bases, and 13 bases stayed unmatched. CDR1 LNHDA and CDR2 SQIVND come from the germline V gene (reference sequence). CDR3 size: 17 residues. As DNA, the CDR3 is TGTGCCAGTAGTCCTTACGCGGACAGGGGGGGAGTCTATGGCTACACCTTC. It is translated as CASSPYADRGGVYGYTF.

This clone was seen a single time. This chain uses TRBV29-1 with TRBJ1-6, with D possibly being TRBD1 (5 bases). This CDR3 comprises 15 residues. In germline, CDR1 is SQVTM, CDR2 ANQGSEA. V lost 4 bases and J lost 9, with 19 bases in between. For the CDR3, the DNA is TGCAGCGTTGCAACAGGAAAGAGGGCCCGTTCACCCCTCCACTTT. Encoded protein: CSVATGKRARSPLHF.

The genes are TRBV5-1 and TRBJ1-6; 8 bases are a match to TRBD1. Germline V gene sequence: CDR1 SGHRS, CDR2 YFSETQ. The CDR3 totals 14 residues. The junction had 5 bases not matched to a gene; V was cut back by 4 bases and J by 8 bases. CDR3 residues: CASSRQGLDSPLHF. In DNA, the CDR3 is TGCGCCAGCAGCCGACAGGGGTTGGATTCACCCCTCCACTTT.